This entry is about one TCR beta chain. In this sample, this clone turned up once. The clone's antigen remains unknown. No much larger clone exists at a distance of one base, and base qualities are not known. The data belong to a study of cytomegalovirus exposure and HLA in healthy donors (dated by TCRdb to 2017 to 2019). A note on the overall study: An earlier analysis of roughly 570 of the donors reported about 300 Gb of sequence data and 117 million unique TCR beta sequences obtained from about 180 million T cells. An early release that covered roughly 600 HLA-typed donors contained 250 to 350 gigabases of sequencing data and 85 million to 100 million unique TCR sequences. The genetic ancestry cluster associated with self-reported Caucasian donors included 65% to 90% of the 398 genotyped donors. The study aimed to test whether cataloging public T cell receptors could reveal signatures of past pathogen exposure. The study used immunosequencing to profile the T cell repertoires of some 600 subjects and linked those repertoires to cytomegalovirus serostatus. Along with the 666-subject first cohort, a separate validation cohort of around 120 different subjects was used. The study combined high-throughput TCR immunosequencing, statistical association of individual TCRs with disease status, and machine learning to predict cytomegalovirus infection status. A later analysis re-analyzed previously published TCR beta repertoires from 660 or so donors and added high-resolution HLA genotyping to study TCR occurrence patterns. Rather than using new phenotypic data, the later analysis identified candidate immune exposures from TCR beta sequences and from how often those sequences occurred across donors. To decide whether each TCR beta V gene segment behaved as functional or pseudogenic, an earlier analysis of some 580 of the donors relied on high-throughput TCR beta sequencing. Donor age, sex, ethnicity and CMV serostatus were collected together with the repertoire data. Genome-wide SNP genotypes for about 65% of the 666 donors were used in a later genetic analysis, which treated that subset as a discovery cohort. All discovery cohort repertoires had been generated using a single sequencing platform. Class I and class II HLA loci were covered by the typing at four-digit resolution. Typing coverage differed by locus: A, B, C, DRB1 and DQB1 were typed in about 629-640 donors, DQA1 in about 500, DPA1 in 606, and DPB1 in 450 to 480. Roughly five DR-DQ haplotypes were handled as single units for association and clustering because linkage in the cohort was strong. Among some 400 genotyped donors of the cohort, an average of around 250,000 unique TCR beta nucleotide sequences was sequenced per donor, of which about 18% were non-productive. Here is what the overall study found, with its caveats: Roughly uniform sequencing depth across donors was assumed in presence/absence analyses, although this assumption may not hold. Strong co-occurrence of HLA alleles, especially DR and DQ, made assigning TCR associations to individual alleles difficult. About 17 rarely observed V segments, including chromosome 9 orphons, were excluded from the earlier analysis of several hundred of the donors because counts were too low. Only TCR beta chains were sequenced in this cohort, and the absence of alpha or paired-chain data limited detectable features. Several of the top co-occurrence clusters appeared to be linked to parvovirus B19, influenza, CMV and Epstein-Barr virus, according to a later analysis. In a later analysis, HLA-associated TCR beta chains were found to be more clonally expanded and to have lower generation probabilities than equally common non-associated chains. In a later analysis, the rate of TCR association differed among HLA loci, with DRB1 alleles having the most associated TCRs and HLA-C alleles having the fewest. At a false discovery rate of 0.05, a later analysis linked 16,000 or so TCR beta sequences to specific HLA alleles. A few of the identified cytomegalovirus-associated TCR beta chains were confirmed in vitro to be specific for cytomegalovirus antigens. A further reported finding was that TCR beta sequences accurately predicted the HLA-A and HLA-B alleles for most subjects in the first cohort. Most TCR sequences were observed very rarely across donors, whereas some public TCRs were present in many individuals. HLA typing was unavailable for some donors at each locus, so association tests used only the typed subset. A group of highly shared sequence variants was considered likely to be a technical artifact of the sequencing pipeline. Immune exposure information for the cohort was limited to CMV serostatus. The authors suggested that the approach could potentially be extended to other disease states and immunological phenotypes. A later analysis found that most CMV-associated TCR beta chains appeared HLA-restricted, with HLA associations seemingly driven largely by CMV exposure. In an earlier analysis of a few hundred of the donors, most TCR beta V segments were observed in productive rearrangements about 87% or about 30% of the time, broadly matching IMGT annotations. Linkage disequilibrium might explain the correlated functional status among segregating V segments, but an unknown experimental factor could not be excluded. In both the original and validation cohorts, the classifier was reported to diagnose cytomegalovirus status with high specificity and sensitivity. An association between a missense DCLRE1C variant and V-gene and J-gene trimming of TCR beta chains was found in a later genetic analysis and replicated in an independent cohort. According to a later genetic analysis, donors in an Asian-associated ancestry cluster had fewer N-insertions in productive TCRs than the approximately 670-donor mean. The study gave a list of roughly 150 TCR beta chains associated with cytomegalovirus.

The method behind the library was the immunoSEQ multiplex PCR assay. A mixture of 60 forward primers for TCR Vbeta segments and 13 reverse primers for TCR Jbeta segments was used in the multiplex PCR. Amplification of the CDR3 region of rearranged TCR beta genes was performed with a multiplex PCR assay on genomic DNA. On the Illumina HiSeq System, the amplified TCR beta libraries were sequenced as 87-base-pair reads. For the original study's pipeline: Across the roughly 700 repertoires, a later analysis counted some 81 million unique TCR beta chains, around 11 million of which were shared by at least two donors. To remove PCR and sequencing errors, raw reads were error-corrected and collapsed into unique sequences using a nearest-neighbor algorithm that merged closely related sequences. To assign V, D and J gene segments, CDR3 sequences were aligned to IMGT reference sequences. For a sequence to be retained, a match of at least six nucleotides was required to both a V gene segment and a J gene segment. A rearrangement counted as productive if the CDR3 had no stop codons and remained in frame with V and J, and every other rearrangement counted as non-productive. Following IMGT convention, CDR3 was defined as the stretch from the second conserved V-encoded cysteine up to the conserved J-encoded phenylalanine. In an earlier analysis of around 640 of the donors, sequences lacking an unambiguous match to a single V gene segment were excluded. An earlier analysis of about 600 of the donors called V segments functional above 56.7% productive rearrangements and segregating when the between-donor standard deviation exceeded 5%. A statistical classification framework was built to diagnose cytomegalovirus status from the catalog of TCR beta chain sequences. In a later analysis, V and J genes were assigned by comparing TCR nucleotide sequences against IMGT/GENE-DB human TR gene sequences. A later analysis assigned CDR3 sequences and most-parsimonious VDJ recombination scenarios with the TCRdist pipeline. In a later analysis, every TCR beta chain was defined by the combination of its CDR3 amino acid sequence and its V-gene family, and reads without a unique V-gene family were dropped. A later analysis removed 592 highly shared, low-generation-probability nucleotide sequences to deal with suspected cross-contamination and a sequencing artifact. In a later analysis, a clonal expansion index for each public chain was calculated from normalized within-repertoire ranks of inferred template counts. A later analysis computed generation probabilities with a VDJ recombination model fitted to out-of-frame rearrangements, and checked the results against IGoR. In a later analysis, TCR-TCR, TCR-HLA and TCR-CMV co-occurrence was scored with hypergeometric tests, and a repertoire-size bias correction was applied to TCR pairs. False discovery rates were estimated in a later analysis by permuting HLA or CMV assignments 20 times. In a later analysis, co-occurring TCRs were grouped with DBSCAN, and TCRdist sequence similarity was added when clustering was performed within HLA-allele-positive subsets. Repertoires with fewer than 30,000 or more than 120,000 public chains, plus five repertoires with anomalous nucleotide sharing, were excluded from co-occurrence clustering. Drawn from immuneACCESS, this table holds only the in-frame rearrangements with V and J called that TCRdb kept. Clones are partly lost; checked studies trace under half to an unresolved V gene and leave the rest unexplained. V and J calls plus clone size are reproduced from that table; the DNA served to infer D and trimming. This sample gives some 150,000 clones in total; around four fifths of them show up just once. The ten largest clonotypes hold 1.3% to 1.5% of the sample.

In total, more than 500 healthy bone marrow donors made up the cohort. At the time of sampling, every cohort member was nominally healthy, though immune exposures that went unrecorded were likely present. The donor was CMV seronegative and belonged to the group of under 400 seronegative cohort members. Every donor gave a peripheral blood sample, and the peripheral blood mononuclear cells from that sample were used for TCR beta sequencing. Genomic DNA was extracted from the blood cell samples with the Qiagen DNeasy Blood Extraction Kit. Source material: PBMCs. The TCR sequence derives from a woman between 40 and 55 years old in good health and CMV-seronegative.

In nucleotide form, the sequence is TGTGCCAGCAGCTTCCAGGGGGCCGCTAATGAAAAACTGTTTTTT. This is translated as CASSFQGAANEKLFF. The V and J segments used are TRBV7-2 and TRBJ1-4, with 8 middle bases fitting TRBD1. From its cysteine to its phenylalanine, the CDR3 spans 15 amino acids. Just CDR3 DNA is preserved here, 45 bases in frame from base 1. Trimming accounts for 3 bases at V and 3 bases at J, while the number of junction bases matched to no gene is 3. CDR1 and CDR2, per the germline V gene, are SGHTA and FQGNSA.